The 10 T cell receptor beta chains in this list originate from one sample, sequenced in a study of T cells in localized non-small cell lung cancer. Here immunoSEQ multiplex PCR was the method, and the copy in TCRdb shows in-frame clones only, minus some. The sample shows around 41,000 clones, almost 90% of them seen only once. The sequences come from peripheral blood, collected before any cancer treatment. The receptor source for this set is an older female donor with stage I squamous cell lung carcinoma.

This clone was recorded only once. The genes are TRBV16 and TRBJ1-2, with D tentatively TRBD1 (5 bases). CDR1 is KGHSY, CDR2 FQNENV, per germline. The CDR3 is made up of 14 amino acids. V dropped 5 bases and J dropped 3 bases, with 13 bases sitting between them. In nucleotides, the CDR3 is TGTGCCAGCAGCTTGGGGGGGTCGGACTATGGCTACACCTTC. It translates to CASSLGGSDYGYTF.

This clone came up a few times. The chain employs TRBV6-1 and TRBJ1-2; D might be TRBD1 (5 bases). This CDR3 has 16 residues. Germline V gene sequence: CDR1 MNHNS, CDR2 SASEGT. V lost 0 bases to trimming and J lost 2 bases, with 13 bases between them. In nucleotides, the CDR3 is TGTGCCAGCAGTGAAGCTGGGGCAGGGAAGAACTATGGCTACACCTTC. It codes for CASSEAGAGKNYGYTF.

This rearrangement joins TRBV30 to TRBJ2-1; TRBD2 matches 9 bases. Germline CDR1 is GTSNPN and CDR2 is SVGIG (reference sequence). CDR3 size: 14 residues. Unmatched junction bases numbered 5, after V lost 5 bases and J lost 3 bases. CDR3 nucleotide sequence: TGTGCCTGGGGACTAGCGATGAGCTACAATGAGCAGTTCTTC. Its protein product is CAWGLAMSYNEQFF.

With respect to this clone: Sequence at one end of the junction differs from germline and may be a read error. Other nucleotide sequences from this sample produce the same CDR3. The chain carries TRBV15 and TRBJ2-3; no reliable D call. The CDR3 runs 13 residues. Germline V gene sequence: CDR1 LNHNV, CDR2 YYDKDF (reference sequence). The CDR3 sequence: CATSRRPTDTQYF. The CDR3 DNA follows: TGTGCCACCAGCAGACGACCTACAGATACGCAGTACTTT.

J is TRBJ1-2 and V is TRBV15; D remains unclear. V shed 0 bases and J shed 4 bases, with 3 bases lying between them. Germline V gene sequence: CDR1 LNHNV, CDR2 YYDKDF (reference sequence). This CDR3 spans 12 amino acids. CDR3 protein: CATSRDGYGYTF. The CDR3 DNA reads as TGTGCCACCAGCAGAGACGGCTATGGCTACACCTTC.

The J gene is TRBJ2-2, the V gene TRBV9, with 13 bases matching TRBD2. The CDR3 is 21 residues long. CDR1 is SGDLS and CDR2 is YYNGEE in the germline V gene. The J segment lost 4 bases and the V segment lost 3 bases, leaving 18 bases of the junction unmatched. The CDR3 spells CASSGLGPGLAGKRATGELFF. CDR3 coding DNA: TGTGCCAGCAGCGGGCTTGGTCCGGGACTAGCGGGAAAAAGGGCCACCGGGGAGCTGTTTTTT.

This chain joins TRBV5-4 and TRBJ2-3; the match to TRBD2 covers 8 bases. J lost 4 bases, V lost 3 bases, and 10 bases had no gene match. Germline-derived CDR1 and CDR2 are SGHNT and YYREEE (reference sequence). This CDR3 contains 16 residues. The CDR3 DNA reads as TGTGCCAGCAGCTACGCCGGGACTAGTCGTCCAGATACGCAGTATTTT. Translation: CASSYAGTSRPDTQYF.

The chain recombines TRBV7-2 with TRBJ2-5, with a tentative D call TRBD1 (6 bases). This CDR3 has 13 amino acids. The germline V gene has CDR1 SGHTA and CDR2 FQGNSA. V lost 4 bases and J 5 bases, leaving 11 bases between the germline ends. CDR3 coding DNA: TGTGCCAGCAGCTCAGGACAGATGGAGACCCAGTACTTC. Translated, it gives CASSSGQMETQYF.

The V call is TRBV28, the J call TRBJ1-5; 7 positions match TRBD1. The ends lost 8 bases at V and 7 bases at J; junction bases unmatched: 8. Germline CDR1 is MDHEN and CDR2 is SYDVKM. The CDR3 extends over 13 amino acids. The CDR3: CASFDREGQPQHF. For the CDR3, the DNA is TGTGCCAGCTTCGACAGGGAAGGGCAGCCCCAGCATTTT.

CDR3 sequence (DNA): TGTGCCAGCAGCTTAGGTAATAGCGGGAGTGAGCAGTTCTTC. It codes for CASSLGNSGSEQFF. The chain has TRBV7-2 and TRBJ2-1, with 9 positions matching TRBD2. The CDR3 is 14 amino acids. The V segment lost 1 base and the J segment 9 bases; nucleotides outside the gene matches: 4. Germline lookup yields CDR1 SGHTA and CDR2 FQGNSA.